The 27 T cell receptor beta chains below were found in one sample sequenced in a study of cytomegalovirus exposure and HLA in healthy donors. With 60 Vbeta and 13 Jbeta primers, the PCR was carried out. Assay: immunoSEQ multiplex PCR; the TCRdb copy retains only in-frame clones and omits some. The sample shows approximately 130,000 clones, roughly 87% of them seen only once. Sequencing was performed on PBMCs. The receptor set was obtained from a young woman in good health and CMV-seronegative.

The chain is built from TRBV6-5 and TRBJ2-7; the D gene is possibly TRBD2 (5 bases). CDR3 length: 12 residues. Trimming took 6 bases from V and 5 from J, leaving 11 bases between them. Germline V gives CDR1 MNHEY, CDR2 SVGAGI. Here the CDR3 DNA reads TGTGCCAGCAGCCCAGCCGGGGACGAGCAGTACTTC. It specifies CASSPAGDEQYF.

This chain uses TRBV5-1 with TRBJ1-2; D perhaps matches TRBD1 (6 bases). The germline V and J ends were trimmed by 2 bases and 6 bases, with 14 bases remaining between them. Germline CDR1 SGHRS, CDR2 YFSETQ. The CDR3 spans 14 residues. CDR3 DNA sequence: TGCGCCAGCAGCTTACAGGGAAGTGTCGATGGCTACACCTTC. It yields the protein CASSLQGSVDGYTF.

The chain couples TRBV5-1 to TRBJ1-1, with 7 bases identical to TRBD1. J gave up 1 base and V 7 bases, and 10 bases lay outside the gene matches. The CDR3 length is 15 residues. The germline gives CDR1 SGHRS, CDR2 YFSETQ. The CDR3, as DNA: TGCGCCAGCCTACCTTGGACAGGAACGAACACTGAAGCTTTCTTT. Residues: CASLPWTGTNTEAFF.

The chain couples TRBV5-4 to TRBJ1-1; 9 bases align to TRBD1. This CDR3 has 16 residues. Losses at the gene ends were 3 bases for V and 4 bases for J; bases not matched to a gene: 10. Germline-derived CDR1 and CDR2 are SGHNT and YYREEE (reference sequence). CDR3 in DNA: TGTGCCAGCAGCTCCTTGGACAGGGGAGTAGTCACTGAAGCTTTCTTT. Translated: CASSSLDRGVVTEAFF.

The chain joins TRBV29-1 to TRBJ2-7; 7 bases are a match to TRBD1. The CDR3 covers 14 residues. CDR1 SQVTM and CDR2 ANQGSEA come from the germline V gene. Trimming took 4 bases from V and 2 from J; bases not matched to a gene: 8. Here the CDR3 DNA reads TGCAGCGTTGGGATCATAGGGGGCCCCTACGAGCAGTACTTC. It encodes CSVGIIGGPYEQYF.

The V gene is TRBV6-4, the J gene TRBJ2-3; D perhaps matches TRBD2 (5 bases). Deletions cut 4 bases from V and 6 bases from J, with 11 bases between. This CDR3 region has 13 residues. CDR1 and CDR2 from the germline V gene are MRHNA and SNTAGT. Here the CDR3 reads CASSGQPGDTQYF. CDR3 nucleotides: TGTGCCAGCAGTGGCCAGCCGGGGGATACGCAGTATTTT.

This chain's CDR3 is CASSLAADRAYEQYF. As DNA, the CDR3 is TGCGCCAGCAGCTTGGCCGCGGACAGAGCCTACGAGCAGTACTTC. V usage is TRBV5-1 and J usage is TRBJ2-7; the D gene is possibly TRBD1 (6 bases). The CDR3 totals 15 residues. Trimming removed 0 bases from V and 2 bases from J, with 12 bases in between. CDR1 and CDR2 from the germline V gene are SGHRS and YFSETQ. Full variable domain (outside the CDR3, taken from reference TRBV5-1 and TRBJ2-7): KAGVTQTPRYLIKTRGQQVTLSCSPISGHRSVSWYQQTPGQGLQFLFEYFSETQRNKGNFPGRFSGRQFSNSRSEMNVSTLELGDSALYLCASSLAADRAYEQYFGPGTRLTVT.

The chain uses TRBV6-5 and TRBJ2-1; a weak D match, TRBD2 (6 bases). V was shortened by 6 bases and J by 8 bases, with 8 bases between the two germline ends. The CDR3 extends over 11 amino acids. Germline loops: CDR1 MNHEY, CDR2 SVGAGI. CDR3 residues: CASRGGHEQFF. The DNA for the CDR3 is TGTGCCAGCAGAGGAGGGCATGAGCAGTTCTTC.

The chain uses TRBV19 and TRBJ1-4; D is uncertain. The CDR3 is 17 amino acids. V was shortened by 5 bases and J by 7 bases, with 23 bases between the two germline ends. Germline V gene sequence: CDR1 LNHDA, CDR2 SQIVND (reference sequence). The CDR3 loop reads CASSPRRRGFTGEKLFF. CDR3 sequence (DNA): TGTGCCAGTAGTCCCCGTCGGCGAGGGTTTACGGGTGAAAAACTGTTTTTT.

The genes are TRBV10-3 and TRBJ2-7, with a possible D match to TRBD1 (5 bases). The CDR3 has 15 residues. V was shortened by 2 bases and J by 1 base, with 12 bases between the two germline ends. The germline V gene encodes CDR1 ENHRY and CDR2 SYGVKD. The CDR3 DNA reads TGTGCCATCAGTGAGATCTCGCAGGGTTCCTACGAGCAGTACTTC. It codes for CAISEISQGSYEQYF.

This clone occurred a few times. The rearrangement links TRBV2 to TRBJ1-1; possibly TRBD1 for D (6 bases). V dropped 7 bases and J dropped 1 base, with 16 bases sitting between them. CDR1 and CDR2 from the germline V gene are SNHLY and FYNNEI. This CDR3 region has 15 residues. The CDR3 region is CASTDSGHPNTEAFF. CDR3 in DNA: TGTGCCAGCACCGATTCGGGACACCCGAACACTGAAGCTTTCTTT.

The chain links TRBV2 to TRBJ1-5; no reliable D call. The germline V gene encodes CDR1 SNHLY and CDR2 FYNNEI. The CDR3 covers 15 residues. The V gene lost 4 bases and the J gene lost 7 bases, with 17 bases spanning the gap. The chain's CDR3 is CASSVILGSEQPQHF. CDR3 DNA sequence: TGTGCCAGCAGTGTAATTTTAGGGAGTGAGCAGCCCCAGCATTTT.

This rearrangement joins TRBV6-1 to TRBJ1-5; D possibly corresponds to TRBD1 (6 bases). V dropped 4 bases and J dropped 6 bases, with 22 bases sitting between them. The germline CDR1 and CDR2 sequences are MNHNS and SASEGT. This CDR3 has 17 amino acids. The CDR3 reads CASSVFLWGGGGQPQHF. CDR3 in DNA: TGTGCCAGCAGTGTTTTCCTCTGGGGGGGCGGGGGTCAGCCCCAGCATTTT.

The chain employs TRBV7-2 and TRBJ1-6; possible D gene TRBD1, 6 bases. This CDR3 comprises 16 residues. Trimming shortened V by 6 bases and J by 10 bases, and 22 bases separated the two germline ends. Germline V gives CDR1 SGHTA, CDR2 FQGNSA. CDR3: CASRPLSGGPGSPLHF. The CDR3 nucleotides read TGTGCCAGCAGGCCCCTCAGTGGGGGCCCAGGATCACCCCTCCACTTT.

This clone was seen a few times. The genes are TRBV5-8 and TRBJ2-7; TRBD1 aligns across 7 bases. Looked up from germline, CDR1 is SGHTS and CDR2 is YDEGEE. J lost 0 bases, V lost 0 bases, and 3 bases had no gene match. The CDR3 spans 15 residues. CDR3 region: CASSLGNRGSYEQYF. The CDR3 nucleotides are TGTGCCAGCAGCTTGGGTAACAGGGGCTCCTACGAGCAGTACTTC.

The chain recombines TRBV23-1 with TRBJ1-1; D remains unclear. TRBV23-1 is flagged as an ORF with uncertain function. The CDR3 is 14 amino acids. V was clipped by 6 bases and J by 1 base, with 12 bases between them. DNA for the CDR3: TGCGCCAGCAGGAGAGGAGATGGGAACACTGAAGCTTTCTTT. Translated, it gives CASRRGDGNTEAFF.

This chain connects TRBV11-3 to TRBJ2-7; the D gene is possibly TRBD1 (6 bases). This CDR3 contains 13 residues. The V end lost 5 bases, the J end lost 7 bases, and 15 bases lay between the germline ends. Germline V gene sequence: CDR1 SGHNT, CDR2 YENEEA. The CDR3 region is CASSVAGVGEQYF. DNA for the CDR3: TGTGCCAGCAGCGTAGCAGGGGTTGGGGAGCAGTACTTC.

Points on this clone: The sample carries other DNA sequences with the same CDR3. As DNA, the CDR3 is TGCAGCGTTGGGCAGGGGTCCTACGAGCAGTACTTC. This encodes CSVGQGSYEQYF. The V call is TRBV29-1, the J call TRBJ2-7; possible D gene TRBD1, 6 bases. CDR3 size: 12 residues. Per the germline V gene, CDR1 is SQVTM and CDR2 is ANQGSEA. With 4 bases removed from V and 1 base from J, the gap between germline ends came to 8 bases.

The chain couples TRBV29-1 to TRBJ2-3; TRBD1 matches at 9 bases. The CDR3 is 17 amino acids. With V trimmed by 2 bases and J by 4 bases, 13 bases remained unmatched. Germline assignment: CDR1 SQVTM and CDR2 ANQGSEA. CDR3 nucleotide sequence: TGCAGCGTTGAAAGGGGCCACGACAGGGGGAGCGCAGATACGCAGTATTTT. Its translation is CSVERGHDRGSADTQYF.

The V call is TRBV5-8, the J call TRBJ2-7; D unclear. CDR3 length: 13 amino acids. Trimming left V 1 base short and J 3 bases short, with 8 bases between. Germline assignment: CDR1 SGHTS and CDR2 YDEGEE. The CDR3 nucleotides read TGTGCCAGCAGCTTGCAGGCCTTCTACGAGCAGTACTTC. Protein sequence: CASSLQAFYEQYF.

The rearrangement links TRBV18 to TRBJ2-5; D is perhaps TRBD2 (6 bases). The V end lost 4 bases, the J end lost 4 bases, and 16 bases lay between the germline ends. The V gene's germline CDR1 is KGHSH and CDR2 LQKENI. The CDR3 is 15 amino acids. The CDR3 sequence: CASSLSSEGGETQYF. The CDR3 DNA follows: TGTGCCAGCTCACTCTCGTCGGAGGGAGGAGAGACCCAGTACTTC.

The chain links TRBV4-3 to TRBJ2-5; TRBD2 matches at 10 bases. CDR3 length: 15 amino acids. Germline V gene sequence: CDR1 LGHNA, CDR2 YSLEER. The trim removed 3 bases at V and 5 bases at J, leaving 6 bases unmatched. DNA for the CDR3: TGCGCCAGCAGCCACAGCGGGGGGGCTGGTGAGACCCAGTACTTC. The encoded protein is CASSHSGGAGETQYF.

Concerning this clone: Other nucleotide sequences in the sample specify the same CDR3. The rearrangement links TRBV7-3 to TRBJ1-2; D uncertain. CDR3 length: 13 residues. V was clipped by 2 bases and J by 2 bases, with 6 bases between them. CDR1 and CDR2 (germline): SGHTA, FQGTGA. In DNA, the CDR3 is TGTGCCAGCAGCTTAGGAGGAAACTATGGCTACACCTTC. Its translation is CASSLGGNYGYTF. The whole variable domain, filled in from reference TRBV7-3 and TRBJ1-2, reads GAGVSQTPSNKVTEKGKYVELRCDPISGHTALYWYRQSLGQGPEFLIYFQGTGAADDSGLPNDRFFAVRPEGSVSTLKIQRTERGDSAVYLCASSLGGNYGYTFGSGTRLTVV.

The CDR3 bases are TGCGCCAGCAGTCGATTTAGCGGACGCGGGACCGATACGCAGTATTTT. Encoded protein: CASSRFSGRGTDTQYF. This chain uses TRBV10-1 with TRBJ2-3; D is perhaps TRBD2 (6 bases). The germline V and J ends were trimmed by 5 bases and 6 bases, with 21 bases remaining between them. The CDR3 is 16 amino acids. Looked up from germline, CDR1 is WNHNN and CDR2 is SYGVQD (reference sequence).

The rearrangement links TRBV5-1 to TRBJ1-2; 10 bases fit TRBD1. Per germline, CDR1 SGHRS and CDR2 YFSETQ. Trimming took 2 bases from V and 6 from J; bases not matched to a gene: 13. The CDR3 is made up of 17 amino acids. The DNA of the CDR3 is TGCGCCAGCAGCTTCCCGACAGGGGGCTGGGAGGAGGATGGCTACACCTTC. Residues: CASSFPTGGWEEDGYTF.

The chain links TRBV29-1 to TRBJ1-2, with D perhaps matching TRBD1 (5 bases). This CDR3 is built from 13 residues. The V gene's germline CDR1 is SQVTM and CDR2 ANQGSEA. V was clipped by 4 bases and J by 6 bases, with 15 bases between them. The CDR3 is CSVGGVEAHGYTF. The CDR3 nucleotides are TGCAGCGTTGGGGGGGTGGAGGCCCATGGCTACACCTTC.

J is TRBJ2-1 and V is TRBV5-1; D may be TRBD1 (6 bases). This CDR3 has 16 residues. Germline V gene sequence: CDR1 SGHRS, CDR2 YFSETQ. Trimming removed 5 bases at V and 0 bases at J, with 15 bases between. The CDR3 is CASSRGTTSSYNEQFF. The DNA of the CDR3 is TGCGCCAGCAGTAGGGGGACAACTAGCTCCTACAATGAGCAGTTCTTC.